Sequencing of this TCR beta chain was carried out in a study of cytotoxic CD8 clonotypes in ibrutinib-treated CLL. TCRdb's copy holds only in-frame clones and misses some; the assay was immunoSEQ multiplex PCR. The sample lists around 200,000 clones, 70% to 75% occurring once. Regarding this clone: Its antigen is still unknown.

Study-wide results and limits: In comparison with age-matched healthy donors, baseline clonality was higher and tracked circulating CD8+ T-cell counts. The clonality rise at ibrutinib response reflected private clonotype expansion.

The sequencing used PBMCs, collected after 12 months of ibrutinib treatment. The origin of this receptor is a human donor with chronic lymphocytic leukemia.

The CDR3 DNA reads TGCAGCGTTGAAGCCCTTCGCACTAACTATGGCTACACCTTC. Protein: CSVEALRTNYGYTF. The chain links TRBV29-1 to TRBJ1-2, with unresolved D. This CDR3 region has 14 residues. Germline V gene lookup returns CDR1 SQVTM and CDR2 ANQGSEA. The ends were cut back, 1 base at V and 0 bases at J, with 9 bases in the middle.